This TCR beta chain comes out of a study of cytomegalovirus exposure and HLA in healthy donors. Study-level findings and limits: CMV serostatus was the only immune exposure information that was available. TCR beta chains associated with HLA were, in a later analysis, more clonally expanded than equally common others. Most TCR sequences were rare, but some public TCRs occurred in many donors.

This clone was seen only once. Its antigen is as yet unknown. The PCR had 60 Vbeta and 13 Jbeta primers. Sequencing used immunoSEQ multiplex PCR; TCRdb keeps in-frame clones, though not all of them. The sample has 200,000 to 250,000 clones, 80% to 90% seen once. Sequenced input: PBMCs. This clonotype originated in a young woman in good health and CMV-seronegative.

The CDR3 sequence: CASSSIIGGGYNEQFF. CDR3 nucleotides: TGTGCCAGCAGCTCGATAATAGGGGGGGGCTACAATGAGCAGTTCTTC. The chain carries TRBV11-2 and TRBJ2-1; D is perhaps TRBD2 (7 bases). The V end lost 4 bases, the J end lost 3 bases, and 16 bases lay between the germline ends. The CDR3 loop spans 16 amino acids. Germline-derived CDR1 and CDR2 are SGHAT and FQNNGV. Based on the CDR3 plus reference TRBV11-2 and TRBJ2-1, the full variable domain is EAGVAQSPRYKIIEKRQSVAFWCNPISGHATLYWYQQILGQGPKLLIQFQNNGVVDDSQLPKDRFSAERLKGVDSTLKIQPAKLEDSAVYLCASSSIIGGGYNEQFFGPGTRLTVL.